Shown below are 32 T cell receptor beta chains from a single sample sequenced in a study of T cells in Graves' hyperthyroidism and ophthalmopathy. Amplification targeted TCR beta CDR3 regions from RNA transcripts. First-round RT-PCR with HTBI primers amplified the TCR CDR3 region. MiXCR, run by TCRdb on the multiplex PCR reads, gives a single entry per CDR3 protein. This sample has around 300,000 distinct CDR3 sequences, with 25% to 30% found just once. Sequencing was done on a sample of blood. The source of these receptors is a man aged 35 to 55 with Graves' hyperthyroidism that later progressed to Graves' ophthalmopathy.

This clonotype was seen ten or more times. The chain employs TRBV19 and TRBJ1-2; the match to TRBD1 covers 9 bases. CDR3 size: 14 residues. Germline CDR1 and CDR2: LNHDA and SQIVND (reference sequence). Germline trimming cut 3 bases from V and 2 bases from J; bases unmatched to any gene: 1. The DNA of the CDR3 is TGTGCCAGTAGTATCGGGACAGGGAACTATGGCTACACCTTC. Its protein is CASSIGTGNYGYTF.

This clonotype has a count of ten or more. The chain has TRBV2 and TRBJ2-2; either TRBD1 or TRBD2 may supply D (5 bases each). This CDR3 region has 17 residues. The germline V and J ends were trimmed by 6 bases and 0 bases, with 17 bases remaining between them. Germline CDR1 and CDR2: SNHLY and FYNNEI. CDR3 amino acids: CASRVRVAGSNTGELFF. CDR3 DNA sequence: TGTGCCAGCAGGGTCAGGGTTGCGGGTTCGAACACCGGGGAGCTGTTTTTT.

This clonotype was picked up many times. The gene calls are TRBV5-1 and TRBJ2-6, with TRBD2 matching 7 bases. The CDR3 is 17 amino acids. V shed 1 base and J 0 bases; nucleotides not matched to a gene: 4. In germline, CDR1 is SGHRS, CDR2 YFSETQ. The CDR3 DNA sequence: TGCGCCAGCAGCTTGTGGGGCGGGAGCTCTGGGGCCAACGTCCTGACTTTC. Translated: CASSLWGGSSGANVLTF.

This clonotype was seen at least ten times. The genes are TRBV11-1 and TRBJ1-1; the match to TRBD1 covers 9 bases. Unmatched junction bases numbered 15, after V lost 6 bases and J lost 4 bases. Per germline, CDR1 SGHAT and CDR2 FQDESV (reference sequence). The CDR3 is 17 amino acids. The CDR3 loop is CASRPYYPGQGSTEAFF. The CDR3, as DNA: TGTGCCAGCAGGCCATACTACCCGGGACAGGGTTCCACTGAAGCTTTCTTT.

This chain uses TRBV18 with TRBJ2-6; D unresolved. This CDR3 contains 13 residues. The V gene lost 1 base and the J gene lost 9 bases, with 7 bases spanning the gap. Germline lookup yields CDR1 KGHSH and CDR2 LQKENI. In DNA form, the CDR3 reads TGTGCCAGCTCACCACAGGGTGGCAACGTCCTGACTTTC. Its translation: CASSPQGGNVLTF.

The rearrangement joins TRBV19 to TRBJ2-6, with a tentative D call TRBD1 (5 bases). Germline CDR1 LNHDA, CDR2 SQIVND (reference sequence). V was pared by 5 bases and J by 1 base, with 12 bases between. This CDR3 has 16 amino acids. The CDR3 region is CASSQLGLSGANVLTF. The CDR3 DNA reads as TGTGCCAGTAGTCAATTGGGGCTTTCTGGGGCCAACGTCCTGACTTTC.

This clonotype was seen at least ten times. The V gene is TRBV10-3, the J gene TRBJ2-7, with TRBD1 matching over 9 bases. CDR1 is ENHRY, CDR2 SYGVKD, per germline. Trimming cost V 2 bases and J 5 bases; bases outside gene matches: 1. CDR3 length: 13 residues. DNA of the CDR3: TGTGCCATCAGTGAGGGACAGGGGAACGAGCAGTACTTC. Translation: CAISEGQGNEQYF.

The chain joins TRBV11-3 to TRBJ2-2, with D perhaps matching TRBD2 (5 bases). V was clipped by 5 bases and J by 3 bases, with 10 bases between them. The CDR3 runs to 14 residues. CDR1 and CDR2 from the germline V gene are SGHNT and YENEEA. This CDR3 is CASSLPGYTGELFF. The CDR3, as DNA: TGTGCCAGCAGCCTCCCGGGGTACACCGGGGAGCTGTTTTTT.

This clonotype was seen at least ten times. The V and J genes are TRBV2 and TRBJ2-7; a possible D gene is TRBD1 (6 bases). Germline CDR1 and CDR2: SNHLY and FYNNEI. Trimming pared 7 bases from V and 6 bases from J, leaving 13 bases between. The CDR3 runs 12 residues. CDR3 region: CASNRVSGEQYF. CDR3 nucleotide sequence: TGTGCCAGCAACAGGGTGTCCGGCGAGCAGTACTTC. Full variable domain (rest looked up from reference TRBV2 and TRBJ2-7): EPEVTQTPSHQVTQMGQEVILRCVPISNHLYFYWYRQILGQKVEFLVSFYNNEISEKSEIFDDQFSVERPDGSNFTLKIRSTKLEDSAMYFCASNRVSGEQYFGPGTRLTVT.

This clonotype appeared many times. The CDR3 DNA sequence: TGTGCCAGCAGCCGCGGAGGGGGGGATTACGAGCAGTACTTC. Protein: CASSRGGGDYEQYF. This chain connects TRBV5-8 to TRBJ2-7, with D maybe TRBD2 (7 bases). The germline gives CDR1 SGHTS, CDR2 YDEGEE. With 4 bases removed from V and 4 bases from J, the gap between germline ends came to 15 bases. CDR3 size: 14 residues.

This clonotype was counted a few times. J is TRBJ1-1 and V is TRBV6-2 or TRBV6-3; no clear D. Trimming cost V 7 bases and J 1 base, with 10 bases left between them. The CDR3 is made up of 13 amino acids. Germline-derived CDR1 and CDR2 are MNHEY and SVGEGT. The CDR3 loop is CASNLAWNTEAFF. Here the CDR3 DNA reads TGTGCCAGCAACCTAGCGTGGAACACTGAAGCTTTCTTT.

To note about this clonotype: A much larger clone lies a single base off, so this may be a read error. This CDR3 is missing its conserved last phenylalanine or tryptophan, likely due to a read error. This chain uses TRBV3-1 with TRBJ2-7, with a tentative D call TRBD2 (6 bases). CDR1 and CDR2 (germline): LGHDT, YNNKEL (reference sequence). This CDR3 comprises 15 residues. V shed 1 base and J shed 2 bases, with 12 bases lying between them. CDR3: CASSQGRGAPYEQYL. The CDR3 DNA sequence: TGTGCCAGCAGCCAAGGACGCGGGGCCCCCTACGAGCAGTACCTC.

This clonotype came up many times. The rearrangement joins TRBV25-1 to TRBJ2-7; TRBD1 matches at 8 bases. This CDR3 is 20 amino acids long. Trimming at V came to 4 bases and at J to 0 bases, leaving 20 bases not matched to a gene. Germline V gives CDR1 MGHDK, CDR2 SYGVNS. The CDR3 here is CASSGVARGLYVGPSYEQYF. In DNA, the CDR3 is TGTGCCAGCAGTGGAGTGGCCAGGGGGCTTTATGTAGGGCCCTCCTACGAGCAGTACTTC.

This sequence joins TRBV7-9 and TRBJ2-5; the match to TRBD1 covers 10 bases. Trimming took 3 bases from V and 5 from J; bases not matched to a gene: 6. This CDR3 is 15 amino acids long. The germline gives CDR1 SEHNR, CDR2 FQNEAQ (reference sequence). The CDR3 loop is CASSFGTGASETQYF. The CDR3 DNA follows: TGTGCCAGCAGCTTCGGGACAGGGGCGTCCGAGACCCAGTACTTC.

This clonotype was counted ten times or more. The DNA for the CDR3 is TGTGCCAGCAGTGAAGAGGGAGCCACTGAAGCTTTCTTT. It specifies CASSEEGATEAFF. V gene TRBV2 combines with J gene TRBJ1-1; D gene ambiguous. The ends were cut back, 1 base at V and 4 bases at J, with 7 bases in the middle. Germline lookup yields CDR1 SNHLY and CDR2 FYNNEI. The CDR3 is 13 amino acids.

In DNA, the CDR3 is TGCAGTGCTAGAGGGGGTTATGAGCTTTCTGGAAACACCATATATTTT. Translation gives CSARGGYELSGNTIYF. V gene TRBV20-1 combines with J gene TRBJ1-3; no clear D gene. This CDR3 has 16 residues. CDR1 is DFQATT and CDR2 is SNEGSKA in the germline V gene (reference sequence). The V end was cut by 1 base, the J end by 1 base, with 14 bases between.

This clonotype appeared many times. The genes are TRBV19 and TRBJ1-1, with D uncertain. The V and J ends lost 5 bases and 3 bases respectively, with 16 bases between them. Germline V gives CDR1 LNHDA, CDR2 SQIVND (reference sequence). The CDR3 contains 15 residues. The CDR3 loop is CASSPGRMWDTEAFF. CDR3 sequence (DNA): TGTGCCAGTAGTCCCGGACGAATGTGGGACACTGAAGCTTTCTTT.

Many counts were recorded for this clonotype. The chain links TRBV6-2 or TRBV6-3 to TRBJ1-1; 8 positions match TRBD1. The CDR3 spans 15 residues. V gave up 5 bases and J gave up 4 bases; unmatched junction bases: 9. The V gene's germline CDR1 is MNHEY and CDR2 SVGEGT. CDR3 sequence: CASSQPPDRATEAFF. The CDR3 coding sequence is TGTGCCAGCAGTCAACCACCGGACAGGGCCACTGAAGCTTTCTTT.

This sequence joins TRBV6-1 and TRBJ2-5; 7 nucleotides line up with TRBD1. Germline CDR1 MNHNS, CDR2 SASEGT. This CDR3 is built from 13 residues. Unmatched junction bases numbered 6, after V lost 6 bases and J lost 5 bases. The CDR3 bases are TGTGCCAGCAGGAACAGGGGCGTGGAGACCCAGTACTTC. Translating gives CASRNRGVETQYF.

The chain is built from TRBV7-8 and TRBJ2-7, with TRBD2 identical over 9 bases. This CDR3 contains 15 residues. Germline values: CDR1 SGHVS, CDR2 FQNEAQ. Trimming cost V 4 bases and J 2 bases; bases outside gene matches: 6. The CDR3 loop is CASSWLAGRAYEQYF. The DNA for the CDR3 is TGTGCCAGCAGCTGGCTAGCGGGAAGAGCCTACGAGCAGTACTTC.

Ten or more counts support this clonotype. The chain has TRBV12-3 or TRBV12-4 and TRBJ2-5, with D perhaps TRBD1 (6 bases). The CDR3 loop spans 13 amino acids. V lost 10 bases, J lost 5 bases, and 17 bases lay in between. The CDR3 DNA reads TGTGCCATCCTGGGAGCAGGGGAGGAGACCCAGTACTTC. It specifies CAILGAGEETQYF.

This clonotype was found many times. The CDR3 protein is CASSTGFFGYTF. In DNA, the CDR3 is TGTGCCAGCAGCACAGGGTTCTTCGGCTACACCTTC. This chain connects TRBV12-3 or TRBV12-4 to TRBJ1-2; weak D call: TRBD1 (6 bases). V lost 6 bases, J lost 8 bases, and 13 bases lay in between. The CDR3 is 12 amino acids.

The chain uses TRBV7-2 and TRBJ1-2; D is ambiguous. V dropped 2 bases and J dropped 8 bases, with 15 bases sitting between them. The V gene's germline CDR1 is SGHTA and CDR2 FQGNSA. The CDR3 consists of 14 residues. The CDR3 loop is CASSLPLPYGGYTF. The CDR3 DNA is TGTGCCAGCAGCTTACCTCTCCCCTATGGCGGCTACACCTTC.

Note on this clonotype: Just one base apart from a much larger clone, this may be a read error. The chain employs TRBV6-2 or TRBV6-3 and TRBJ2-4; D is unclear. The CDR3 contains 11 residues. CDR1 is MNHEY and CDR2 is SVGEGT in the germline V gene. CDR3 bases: TGTGCCGGCAGCAAGAAAAACATTCAGTACTTC. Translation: CAGSKKNIQYF.

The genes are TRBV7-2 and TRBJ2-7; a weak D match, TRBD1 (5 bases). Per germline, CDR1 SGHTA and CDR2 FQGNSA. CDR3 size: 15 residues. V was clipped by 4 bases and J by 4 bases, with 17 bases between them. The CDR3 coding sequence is TGTGCCAGCAGCTCCCAACCAGGGCACGGGTACGAGCAGTACTTC. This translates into CASSSQPGHGYEQYF. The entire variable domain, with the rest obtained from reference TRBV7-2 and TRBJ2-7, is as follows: GAGVSQSPSNKVTEKGKDVELRCDPISGHTALYWYRQSLGQGLEFLIYFQGNSAPDKSGLPSDRFSAERTGGSVSTLTIQRTQQEDSAVYLCASSSQPGHGYEQYFGPGTRLTVT.

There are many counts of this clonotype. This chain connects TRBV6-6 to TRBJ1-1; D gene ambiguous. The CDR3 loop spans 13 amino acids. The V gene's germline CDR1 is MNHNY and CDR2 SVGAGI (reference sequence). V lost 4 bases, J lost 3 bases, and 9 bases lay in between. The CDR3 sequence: CASSWRVDTEAFF. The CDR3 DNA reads TGTGCCAGCAGTTGGAGGGTAGACACTGAAGCTTTCTTT.

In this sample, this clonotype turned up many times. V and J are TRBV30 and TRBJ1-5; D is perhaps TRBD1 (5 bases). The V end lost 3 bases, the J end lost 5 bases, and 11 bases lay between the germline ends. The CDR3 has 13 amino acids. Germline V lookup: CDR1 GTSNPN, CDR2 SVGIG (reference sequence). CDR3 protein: CAWRGTGDQPQHF. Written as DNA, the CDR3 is TGTGCCTGGAGGGGGACTGGCGATCAGCCCCAGCATTTT.

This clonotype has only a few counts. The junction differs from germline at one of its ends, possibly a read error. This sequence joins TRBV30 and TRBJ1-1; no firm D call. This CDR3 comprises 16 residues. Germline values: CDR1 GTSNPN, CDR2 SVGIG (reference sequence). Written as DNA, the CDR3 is TGTGCCTGGAGGATTTGGACCGAATATCTGAACACTGAAGCTCTCTTT. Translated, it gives CAWRIWTEYLNTEALF.

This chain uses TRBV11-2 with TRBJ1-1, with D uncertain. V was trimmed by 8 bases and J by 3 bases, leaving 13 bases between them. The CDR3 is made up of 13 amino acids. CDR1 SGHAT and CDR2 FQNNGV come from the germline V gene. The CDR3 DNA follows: TGTGCCAGCGGTGTACGGGTCGACACTGAAGCTTTCTTT. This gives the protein CASGVRVDTEAFF. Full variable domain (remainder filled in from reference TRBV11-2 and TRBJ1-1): EAGVAQSPRYKIIEKRQSVAFWCNPISGHATLYWYQQILGQGPKLLIQFQNNGVVDDSQLPKDRFSAERLKGVDSTLKIQPAKLEDSAVYLCASGVRVDTEAFFGQGTRLTVV.

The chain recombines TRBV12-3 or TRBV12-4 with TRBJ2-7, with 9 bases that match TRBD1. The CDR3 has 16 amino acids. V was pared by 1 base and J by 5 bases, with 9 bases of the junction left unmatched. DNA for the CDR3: TGTGCCAGCAGTTTAGGGTCTGGACAGGGGACCCACGAGCAGTACTTC. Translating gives CASSLGSGQGTHEQYF.

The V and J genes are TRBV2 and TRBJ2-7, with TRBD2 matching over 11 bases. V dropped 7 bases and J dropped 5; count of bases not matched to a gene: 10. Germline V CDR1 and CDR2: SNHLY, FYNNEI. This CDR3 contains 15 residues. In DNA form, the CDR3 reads TGTGCCAGCAACGAAGGGACTAGCGGCGTTGACGAGCAGTACTTC. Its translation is CASNEGTSGVDEQYF.

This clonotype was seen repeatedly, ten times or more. CDR3 protein: CASSPHGGGETQYF. The CDR3 DNA reads TGTGCCAGCAGCCCTCACGGGGGAGGCGAGACCCAGTACTTC. The chain uses TRBV9 and TRBJ2-5; perhaps TRBD2 as D (6 bases). V was shortened by 4 bases and J by 5 bases, with 15 bases between the two germline ends. The germline CDR1 and CDR2 sequences are SGDLS and YYNGEE. The CDR3 extends over 14 amino acids.